Shown below are 27 T cell receptor beta chains from a single sample sequenced in a study of shared clonotypes between healthy human individuals. Libraries were prepared by immunoSEQ multiplex PCR; TCRdb keeps only in-frame clonotypes and omits some of them. The sample lists about 2.4 million clones; 93% were seen once. Sample: naive CD4+ T cells from PBMCs. The subset was: CD45RA+ positively selected. These receptors came from a man aged 18 to 35 in good health. Some clones in this sample may be carry-over from other donors' samples.

Comments on this clone: The identical CDR3 is also encoded by other nucleotide sequences in the sample. The chain uses TRBV4-1 and TRBJ2-3; 7 positions agree with TRBD2. The ends lost 1 base at V and 3 bases at J; junction bases unmatched: 7. CDR1 is MGHRA and CDR2 is YSYEKL in the germline V gene. The CDR3 length is 16 residues. The chain's CDR3 is CASSQGLAGGTDTQYF. CDR3 nucleotide sequence: TGCGCCAGCAGCCAAGGACTAGCCGGAGGTACAGATACGCAGTATTTT.

The chain uses TRBV6-1 and TRBJ2-1; D gene uncertain. Germline-derived CDR1 and CDR2 are MNHNS and SASEGT. The CDR3 is 14 amino acids. V was cut by 5 bases and J by 10 bases, with 18 bases left in between. CDR3 sequence reads: CASSPRPSLGEQFF. DNA for the CDR3: TGTGCCAGCAGTCCCCGCCCCTCGCTGGGCGAGCAGTTCTTC.

A note on this clone: A much larger clonotype is one base distant, so this may be a read error. The chain recombines TRBV7-6 with TRBJ1-1; D not resolved. With 1 base removed from V and 2 bases from J, the gap between germline ends came to 5 bases. The CDR3 extends over 13 amino acids. Germline assignment: CDR1 SGHVS and CDR2 FNYEAQ. This CDR3 reads CASSLEGNTEAFF. For the CDR3, the DNA is TGTGCCAGCAGCTTAGAGGGAAACACTGAAGCTTTCTTT.

On this clone itself: This CDR3 is also generated by other DNA sequences in the sample. The genes are TRBV7-9 and TRBJ1-6, with 8 bases aligning to TRBD1. CDR3 length equals 14 residues. Looked up from germline, CDR1 is SEHNR and CDR2 is FQNEAQ (reference sequence). Unmatched junction bases numbered 7, after V lost 5 bases and J lost 10 bases. CDR3 coding DNA: TGTGCCAGCAGCCGCGGACAGGGTGAATCACCCCTCCACTTT. It codes for CASSRGQGESPLHF. Using reference TRBV7-9 and TRBJ1-6 for the parts outside the CDR3, the full variable domain is DTGVSQNPRHKITKRGQNVTFRCDPISEHNRLYWYRQTLGQGPEFLTYFQNEAQLEKSRLLSDRFSAERPKGSFSTLEIQRTEQGDSAMYLCASSRGQGESPLHFGNGTRLTVT.

This rearrangement joins TRBV2 to TRBJ1-5, with TRBD1 as a possible D gene (6 bases). V was shortened by 3 bases and J by 6 bases, with 12 bases between the two germline ends. The CDR3 extends over 14 amino acids. Germline values: CDR1 SNHLY, CDR2 FYNNEI. CDR3 sequence reads: CASSDRTAIQPQHF. CDR3 sequence (DNA): TGTGCCAGCAGTGATCGGACAGCTATTCAGCCCCAGCATTTT.

The gene calls are TRBV7-3 and TRBJ2-2, with 8 bases aligning to TRBD1. Trimming cost V 2 bases and J 0 bases; bases outside gene matches: 2. The germline V gene has CDR1 SGHTA and CDR2 FQGTGA. The CDR3 totals 16 residues. CDR3 loop: CASSLEGQANTGELFF. DNA for the CDR3: TGTGCCAGCAGCTTAGAGGGACAGGCGAACACCGGGGAGCTGTTTTTT.

The CDR3 DNA follows: TGCGCCAGCAGACCGGACAGGGGCCAGCCCCAGCATTTT. It is translated as CASRPDRGQPQHF. The chain joins TRBV5-1 to TRBJ1-5, with 9 bases fitting TRBD1. Germline CDR1 is SGHRS and CDR2 is YFSETQ. The CDR3 has 13 amino acids. The J segment lost 7 bases and the V segment lost 5 bases, leaving 4 bases of the junction unmatched.

The V call is TRBV2, the J call TRBJ2-7; 10 nucleotides line up with TRBD1. There are 16 residues in the CDR3. V lost 6 bases, J lost 1 base, and 9 bases stayed unmatched. The germline gives CDR1 SNHLY, CDR2 FYNNEI. CDR3 region: CASRGGTGAGSYEQYF. In DNA, the CDR3 is TGTGCCAGCAGGGGCGGGACAGGGGCAGGTTCCTACGAGCAGTACTTC.

V and J are TRBV6-6 and TRBJ2-5; D is possibly TRBD1 or TRBD2 (5 bases each). This CDR3 has 12 residues. CDR1 is MNHNY, CDR2 SVGAGI, per germline (reference sequence). Deletions cut 6 bases from V and 7 bases from J, with 12 bases between. CDR3 coding DNA: TGTGCCAGCAGCGGACGGGACGCGACCCAGTACTTC. Amino acid sequence: CASSGRDATQYF.

This chain uses TRBV5-1 with TRBJ2-3; D uncertain. The CDR3 is 14 residues long. Germline V CDR1 and CDR2: SGHRS, YFSETQ. Trimming took off 5 bases at V and 0 bases at J, with 10 bases between the two ends. The CDR3 sequence: CASRPAPSTDTQYF. The CDR3, as DNA: TGCGCCAGCAGACCAGCTCCTAGCACAGATACGCAGTATTTT.

The chain uses TRBV7-9 and TRBJ2-3; the D gene is possibly TRBD2 (5 bases). This CDR3 region has 15 residues. Germline lookup yields CDR1 SEHNR and CDR2 FQNEAQ (reference sequence). Deletions cut 9 bases from V and 2 bases from J, with 18 bases between. CDR3 coding DNA: TGTGCCAGTAAACCGGCTAGCAGCTTCACAGATACGCAGTATTTT. This codes for CASKPASSFTDTQYF.

J is TRBJ1-1 and V is TRBV18; no clear D gene. Trimming removed 3 bases from V and 7 bases from J, with 21 bases in between. This CDR3 comprises 16 residues. Germline V CDR1 and CDR2: KGHSH, LQKENI. The CDR3 protein is CASSPTARGAPVEAFF. The CDR3 DNA is TGTGCCAGCTCACCCACGGCACGAGGAGCGCCCGTTGAAGCTTTCTTT.

The chain joins TRBV27 to TRBJ2-5; no reliable D call. Germline V CDR1 and CDR2: MNHEY, SMNVEV (reference sequence). The CDR3 totals 13 residues. V lost 3 bases and J 5 bases, leaving 10 bases between the germline ends. The CDR3 DNA reads TGTGCCAGCAGTTTCGGAAACTGGGAGACCCAGTACTTC. The encoded protein is CASSFGNWETQYF.

V gene TRBV5-1 combines with J gene TRBJ2-3; 9 positions agree with TRBD2. Germline assignment: CDR1 SGHRS and CDR2 YFSETQ. V lost 4 bases, J lost 2 bases, and 8 bases stayed unmatched. The CDR3 has 16 residues. The DNA for the CDR3 is TGCGCCAGCAGCCGAGAGACTAGCGGAGTCACAGATACGCAGTATTTT. As protein: CASSRETSGVTDTQYF.

The rearrangement links TRBV15 to TRBJ2-7; 9 bases fit TRBD2. CDR1 is LNHNV and CDR2 is YYDKDF in the germline V gene (reference sequence). The CDR3 has 15 amino acids. V was clipped by 1 base and J by 5 bases; unmatched bases: 6. CDR3 loop: CATSRGGTSPNEQYF. The CDR3 DNA reads as TGTGCCACCAGCAGAGGTGGGACTAGCCCCAACGAGCAGTACTTC.

The CDR3 loop is CASSPLGTRGTTNEKLFF. CDR3 nucleotides: TGTGCCAGCTCACCACTCGGGACGCGGGGGACAACTAATGAAAAACTGTTTTTT. The rearrangement uses TRBV18 and TRBJ1-4; weak D call: TRBD1 (5 bases). V lost 1 base to trimming and J lost 0 bases, with 15 bases between them. Germline assignment: CDR1 KGHSH and CDR2 LQKENI. CDR3 length equals 18 residues.

This clone was seen only a few times. Distinct nucleotide sequences in the sample also encode this CDR3. The rearrangement links TRBV29-1 to TRBJ2-1; 13 bases line up with TRBD2. The V segment lost 0 bases and the J segment 4 bases; nucleotides outside the gene matches: 3. The CDR3 is 16 amino acids. CDR1 is SQVTM and CDR2 is ANQGSEA in the germline V gene. CDR3 DNA: TGCAGCGTTGAAGATAGGGGACTAGCGGGGTACAATGAGCAGTTCTTC. This gives the protein CSVEDRGLAGYNEQFF.

This sequence joins TRBV5-1 and TRBJ2-5, with D unresolved. The end of the DNA is better explained by TRBJ2-7, so the J call may be wrong. This CDR3 has 14 residues. Germline V gene sequence: CDR1 SGHRS, CDR2 YFSETQ. CDR3 DNA: TGCGCCAGCAGCCCCGATCTTAGCTCCTACGAGCAGTACTTC. Translated: CASSPDLSSYEQYF.

This rearrangement joins TRBV10-1 to TRBJ1-1, with D uncertain. The germline V gene has CDR1 WNHNN and CDR2 SYGVQD (reference sequence). The CDR3 totals 15 residues. Trimming shortened V by 6 bases and J by 4 bases, and 18 bases separated the two germline ends. The CDR3 region is CASRLPGREITEAFF. The CDR3 DNA reads as TGCGCCAGCAGGCTACCCGGGAGAGAGATCACTGAAGCTTTCTTT.

The sample holds one count of this clone. The same CDR3 can be traced to other DNA sequences in this sample. V is TRBV5-1 and J is TRBJ2-5; 8 positions agree with TRBD2. CDR1 and CDR2 from the germline V gene are SGHRS and YFSETQ. The CDR3 has 15 residues. Germline trimming cut 0 bases from V and 5 bases from J; bases unmatched to any gene: 6. The CDR3 nucleotides read TGCGCCAGCAGCTTGGCTGGAACGGGAGGGGAGACCCAGTACTTC. It is translated as CASSLAGTGGETQYF.

This chain joins TRBV28 and TRBJ2-3, with 13 nucleotides matching TRBD2. CDR1 is MDHEN and CDR2 is SYDVKM in the germline V gene. This CDR3 is 15 amino acids long. The trim removed 6 bases at V and 6 bases at J, leaving 6 bases unmatched. This CDR3 reads CASSQTSGRSDTQYF. The CDR3 DNA reads TGTGCCAGCAGCCAGACTAGCGGGAGGAGTGATACGCAGTATTTT. The full variable domain, completed using reference TRBV28 and TRBJ2-3, is DVKVTQSSRYLVKRTGEKVFLECVQDMDHENMFWYRQDPGLGLRLIYFSYDVKMKEKGDIPEGYSVSREKKERFSLILESASTNQTSMYLCASSQTSGRSDTQYFGPGTRLTVL.

This clone was seen a single time. The identical CDR3 is also encoded by other nucleotide sequences in the sample. The chain carries TRBV7-2 and TRBJ2-7; 7 bases fit TRBD2. The V and J ends lost 5 bases and 3 bases, in that order; junction bases with no gene match: 7. The V gene's germline CDR1 is SGHTA and CDR2 FQGNSA. The CDR3 has 14 amino acids. The CDR3 DNA reads TGTGCCAGCAGCCTCGGCGGGAGATTCTACGAGCAGTACTTC. Its translation: CASSLGGRFYEQYF.

Worth noting for this clone: The same CDR3 can be traced to other DNA sequences in this sample. The chain is built from TRBV18 and TRBJ2-2; no definite D call. The V end was cut by 2 bases, the J end by 4 bases, with 8 bases between. The CDR3 sequence is 14 residues long. Germline V CDR1 and CDR2: KGHSH, LQKENI. CDR3 coding DNA: TGTGCCAGCTCACCAGGGTTAAGCACCGGGGAGCTGTTTTTT. This translates into CASSPGLSTGELFF.

A single count supports this clone. The chain uses TRBV27 and TRBJ2-5; D might be TRBD1 (5 bases). The germline gives CDR1 MNHEY, CDR2 SMNVEV (reference sequence). Trimming shortened V by 6 bases and J by 1 base, and 9 bases separated the two germline ends. The CDR3 extends over 13 amino acids. The DNA of the CDR3 is TGTGCCAGCAGGAGACAGTTCCAAGAGACCCAGTACTTC. It translates to CASRRQFQETQYF.

Remarks on this clone: At the DNA level, this CDR3 is encoded by other sequences in the same sample as well. V is TRBV28 and J is TRBJ1-4, with TRBD1 matching over 9 bases. The germline CDR1 and CDR2 sequences are MDHEN and SYDVKM. V shed 6 bases and J 4 bases; nucleotides not matched to a gene: 3. The CDR3 runs to 14 residues. The CDR3 DNA is TGTGCCAGCAGGACGGGACAGGGTAATGAAAAACTGTTTTTT. Amino acids: CASRTGQGNEKLFF.

This chain connects TRBV30 to TRBJ1-2; D remains unclear. CDR1 and CDR2 from the germline V gene are GTSNPN and SVGIG (reference sequence). The CDR3 contains 13 residues. The germline V and J ends were trimmed by 0 bases and 4 bases, with 9 bases remaining between them. The CDR3 reads CAWSVWGGYGYTF. CDR3 in DNA: TGTGCCTGGAGTGTCTGGGGAGGCTATGGCTACACCTTC. The variable domain in full, with the rest retrieved from reference TRBV30 and TRBJ1-2, is SQTIHQWPATLVQPVGSPLSLECTVEGTSNPNLYWYRQAAGRGLQLLFYSVGIGQISSEVPQNLSASRPQDRQFILSSKKLLLSDSGFYLCAWSVWGGYGYTFGSGTRLTVV.

The chain combines TRBV6-5 with TRBJ1-5; tentatively, D is TRBD1 (6 bases). The ends were cut back, 6 bases at V and 6 bases at J, with 9 bases in the middle. Germline-derived CDR1 and CDR2 are MNHEY and SVGAGI. The CDR3 runs to 12 residues. Written as DNA, the CDR3 is TGTGCCAGCAGCCAGGGGAGTCAGCCCCAGCATTTT. This encodes CASSQGSQPQHF.